The 9 T cell receptor beta chains below come from one sample, sequenced in a study of blood T cells in healthy people across ages. For the second PCR, which ran for roughly 6 to 12 cycles, a sample-barcoded 5' primer and a J-beta primer mix were used. One entry per CDR3 protein, called by TCRdb with MiXCR from the 5' RACE reads. The data contain some 1.5 million distinct CDR3 sequences, 25% to 30% of them singletons. Sequencing was performed on blood. The receptors here all came from a woman between 25 and 40 years old in good health.

The gene calls are TRBV5-6 and TRBJ2-7; D is perhaps TRBD2 (6 bases). The V gene's germline CDR1 is SGHDT and CDR2 YYEEEE. V was shortened by 4 bases and J by 2 bases, with 13 bases between the two germline ends. The CDR3 has 14 residues. CDR3 coding DNA: TGTGCCAGCAGCCCATTACGGGAGCCCTACGAGCAGTACTTC. This gives the protein CASSPLREPYEQYF.

This clonotype has just a few counts. The V call is TRBV12-3 or TRBV12-4, the J call TRBJ1-1; perhaps TRBD1 as D (5 bases). The V end was cut by 5 bases, the J end by 8 bases, with 15 bases between. This CDR3 region has 13 residues. This CDR3 is CASSTLRGLEAFF. The CDR3 DNA sequence: TGTGCCAGCAGTACCCTAAGGGGCCTGGAAGCTTTCTTT.

The chain carries TRBV19 and TRBJ1-2; D may be TRBD1 (5 bases). In germline, CDR1 is LNHDA, CDR2 SQIVND (reference sequence). Trimming shortened V by 9 bases and J by 5 bases, and 19 bases separated the two germline ends. The CDR3 is made up of 14 amino acids. CDR3 bases: TGTGCCAGCACCCCAGGGTGGGGTGCTTATGGCTACACCTTC. As protein: CASTPGWGAYGYTF.

V is TRBV28 and J is TRBJ1-2; 7 bases match TRBD1. This CDR3 contains 12 residues. Germline assignment: CDR1 MDHEN and CDR2 SYDVKM. Trimming removed 8 bases from V and 7 bases from J; junction bases left unmatched: 7. The CDR3 here is CASFGTGVGYTF. The CDR3, as DNA: TGTGCCAGCTTTGGTACAGGGGTTGGCTACACCTTC.

This chain joins TRBV6-5 and TRBJ2-2; 7 nucleotides line up with TRBD2. Unmatched junction bases numbered 8, after V lost 0 bases and J lost 1 base. The CDR3 is 18 residues long. Germline-derived CDR1 and CDR2 are MNHEY and SVGAGI. CDR3: CASSYSLTSEGNTGELFF. The CDR3 DNA sequence: TGTGCCAGCAGTTACTCGTTAACTAGCGAGGGGAACACCGGGGAGCTGTTTTTT.

This sequence joins TRBV9 and TRBJ2-1; D is unclear. The J call may be incorrect, as the DNA end agrees better with TRBJ2-7. Germline V gene lookup returns CDR1 SGDLS and CDR2 YYNGEE. The CDR3 runs to 15 residues. The DNA of the CDR3 is TGTGCCAGCAGCGTAGAGCCCAACTCCTACAATGAGCAGTACTTC. Amino acid sequence: CASSVEPNSYNEQYF.

Turning to this clonotype: One end of the junction varies from germline; a read error may be responsible. J is TRBJ2-5 and V is TRBV29-1; D not certain. The CDR3 loop spans 10 amino acids. Germline assignment: CDR1 SQVTM and CDR2 ANQGSEA. CDR3 loop: CSVRQETKYF. CDR3 bases: TGCAGCGTAAGACAAGAGACCAAGTACTTC.

This chain links TRBV10-3 with TRBJ2-1; possible D gene TRBD2, 6 bases. This CDR3 has 15 residues. Per germline, CDR1 ENHRY and CDR2 SYGVKD. Trimming stripped 4 bases from V and 1 base from J, with 11 bases between. CDR3 bases: TGTGCCATCAGTGCTCAGGGAGGTTCCTACAATGAGCAGTTCTTC. Protein: CAISAQGGSYNEQFF.

This clonotype came up a few times. The rearrangement links TRBV12-3 or TRBV12-4 to TRBJ2-3; TRBD2 is a possible D gene (5 bases). There are 12 residues in the CDR3. The V end lost 6 bases, the J end lost 3 bases, and 7 bases lay between the germline ends. CDR3 amino acids: CASRLETDTQYF. The CDR3 DNA sequence: TGTGCCAGCAGACTAGAGACAGATACGCAGTATTTT.